What follows describes a single T cell receptor beta chain. V dropped 1 base and J dropped 5 bases, with 12 bases sitting between them. Germline CDR1 MGHRA, CDR2 YSYEKL. The CDR3 is 14 amino acids. Assay: immunoSEQ multiplex PCR; the TCRdb copy retains only in-frame clones and omits some. The table shows a few hundred thousand clones, with approximately 87% occurring only once. This entry is derived from a study of Ad26.COV2.S vaccination and SARS-CoV-2 variants. Sample treatment: 15 to 20 received Ad26.COV2.S at low or high dose, single or two shots; 5 received placebo; per-sample allocation not given. All samples were drawn on day 63, counting from the first vaccine or placebo injection.

The chain couples TRBV4-1 to TRBJ2-7; tentative D call: TRBD1 (6 bases). The sample in question was peripheral blood, obtained in a trial of Ad26.COV2.S vaccine versus placebo. The receptor comes from a person between 18 and 60 years old who received the Ad26.COV2.S COVID-19 vaccine or a placebo. The CDR3 bases are TGCGCCAGCAGCCAAGGGCAGGGGTTCAACGAGCAGTACTTC. Its protein is CASSQGQGFNEQYF.